This entry lists 3 T cell receptor beta chains sequenced from one sample in a study of T cell repertoires in cytomegalovirus infection. One entry per CDR3 protein, called by TCRdb with MiXCR from the reads. This sample has some 700,000 distinct CDR3 sequences, with 35% found just once. Sequencing used PBMCs. The receptors originated from a human donor in good health (CMV status not recorded). Some clones in this sample may be carry-over from other donors' samples.

V and J are TRBV20-1 and TRBJ2-3; 10 bases fit TRBD2. CDR3 length equals 18 residues. Germline V lookup: CDR1 DFQATT, CDR2 SNEGSKA (reference sequence). V gave up 6 bases and J gave up 1 base; unmatched junction bases: 16. CDR3 residues: CSAAPSGRAAVRTDTQYF. CDR3 coding DNA: TGCAGTGCCGCGCCCAGCGGGAGGGCCGCAGTTCGCACAGATACGCAGTATTTT.

This clonotype was recorded a few times. The chain combines TRBV24-1 with TRBJ1-2; a possible D gene is TRBD1 (5 bases). Germline V gene lookup returns CDR1 KGHDR and CDR2 SFDVKD. Deletions cut 6 bases from V and 2 bases from J, with 12 bases between. CDR3 size: 14 residues. CDR3 in amino acids: CATSQSTVNYGYTF. The CDR3 region has the DNA TGTGCCACCAGTCAGTCGACAGTAAACTATGGCTACACCTTC.

This sequence joins TRBV29-1 and TRBJ2-3; either TRBD1 or TRBD2 may fit D (5 bases each). Between the trimmed V and J ends, which lost 4 bases and 2 bases, there was a span of 19 bases. The CDR3 extends over 16 amino acids. Germline V gene sequence: CDR1 SQVTM, CDR2 ANQGSEA. This CDR3 reads CSVGGKRGVSTDTQYF. CDR3 DNA sequence: TGCAGCGTTGGGGGAAAGAGGGGAGTGTCCACAGATACGCAGTATTTT.